One sample yielded the 8 T cell receptor beta chains listed below, sequenced in a study of blood T cell repertoires in COVID-19. The assay was immunoSEQ multiplex PCR, and TCRdb's table has in-frame clones only and misses some. The sample holds 310,000 or so clones; around four fifths are singletons and the top ten take roughly 1.1%. Sample: peripheral blood. The receptors here all came from a woman aged 45-59 years with acute or convalescent COVID-19.

The count of this clone is one. This chain connects TRBV4-1 to TRBJ2-2; 10 nucleotides agree with TRBD1. Germline V gives CDR1 MGHRA, CDR2 YSYEKL. Losses at the gene ends were 3 bases for V and 6 bases for J; bases not matched to a gene: 1. The CDR3 runs to 14 residues. The DNA of the CDR3 is TGCGCCAGCAGCCAGACAGGGGGCCCCGGGGAGCTGTTTTTT. Translation gives CASSQTGGPGELFF.

The J gene is TRBJ2-1, the V gene TRBV19; 10 bases map to TRBD2. CDR1 is LNHDA and CDR2 is SQIVND in the germline V gene (reference sequence). The CDR3 runs to 15 residues. The CDR3 nucleotides read TGTTCGACTAGCGGGTTGGGGAGCTCCTACAATGAGCAGTTCTTC. Protein: CSTSGLGSSYNEQFF.

This chain links TRBV4-1 with TRBJ1-1; 7 nucleotides align to TRBD1. V shed 2 bases and J 2 bases; nucleotides not matched to a gene: 8. The CDR3 runs 16 residues. Germline CDR1 reads MGHRA; CDR2 reads YSYEKL. CDR3 residues: CASSQNGNRGNTEAFF. Written as DNA, the CDR3 is TGCGCCAGCAGCCAAAACGGCAACAGGGGCAACACTGAAGCTTTCTTT.

The CDR3 DNA is TGTGCCAGCACCTCGGGACAGCATAATGAAAAACTGTTTTTT. Translation gives CASTSGQHNEKLFF. The chain couples TRBV27 to TRBJ1-4, with 7 nucleotides matching TRBD1. The CDR3 spans 14 residues. With V trimmed by 7 bases and J by 4 bases, 6 bases remained unmatched. CDR1 and CDR2 from the germline V gene are MNHEY and SMNVEV (reference sequence).

The CDR3: CASSDSMEGSGANVLTF. The CDR3 nucleotides read TGTGCCAGCAGTGACTCGATGGAGGGGTCTGGGGCCAACGTCCTGACTTTC. The rearrangement links TRBV6-4 to TRBJ2-6; a possible D gene is TRBD2 (6 bases). V was shortened by 0 bases and J by 1 base, with 10 bases between the two germline ends. The CDR3 is made up of 17 amino acids. CDR1 is MRHNA and CDR2 is SNTAGT in the germline V gene.

The chain joins TRBV6-2 or TRBV6-3 to TRBJ1-5; D gene ambiguous. Germline V lookup: CDR1 MNHEY, CDR2 SVGEGT. The CDR3 is 14 residues long. Trimming removed 0 bases at V and 7 bases at J, with 10 bases between. The CDR3 protein is CASSYSTPEQPQHF. The CDR3 DNA sequence: TGTGCCAGCAGTTACTCCACTCCGGAGCAGCCCCAGCATTTT.

The chain combines TRBV3-1 (or the pseudogene TRBV3-2) with TRBJ1-1; perhaps TRBD1 as D (5 bases). Trimming stripped 4 bases from V and 2 bases from J, with 11 bases between. Germline-derived CDR1 and CDR2 are LGHDT and YNNKEL (reference sequence). There are 14 residues in the CDR3. In DNA, the CDR3 is TGTGCCAGCAGCCGCTGGGGGGACAACACTGAAGCTTTCTTT. Protein sequence: CASSRWGDNTEAFF.

This clone was counted between two and nine times. The chain is built from TRBV5-5 and TRBJ2-5; 8 bases are shared with TRBD2. The V gene's germline CDR1 is SGHKS and CDR2 YYEKEE (reference sequence). The J segment lost 5 bases and the V segment lost 4 bases, leaving 7 bases of the junction unmatched. This CDR3 has 14 residues. CDR3 DNA: TGTGCCAGCAGCCCCGGGGGGGGTGAGGAGACCCAGTACTTC. As protein: CASSPGGGEETQYF.